Listed here are 7 T cell receptor beta chains from one sample, sequenced in a study of tumor-infiltrating lymphocytes in primary liver carcinoma. Unsorted whole blood supplied the blood RNA, and germline DNA was isolated too. Production of TCR beta cDNA used around 0.45 ug total RNA together with a constant-region primer. For TCR beta, libraries were produced by three nested multiplex PCR rounds using slightly modified ARM-PCR. The first two PCR rounds used TRBV1-TRBV30 primers with a Cbeta primer, about 9 cycles each. A single record per CDR3 protein comes from TCRdb applying MiXCR to the multiplex PCR reads. The table lists approximately 330,000 distinct CDR3 sequences, less than 70% of them singletons, with 5% to 6.5% in the top ten. Material: peripheral blood. These receptors were taken from a man aged 40-50 years with primary liver carcinoma and hepatitis B virus infection.

Regarding this clonotype: Compared with germline, one end of the junction differs, possibly owing to a read error. The J gene is TRBJ1-1, the V gene TRBV11-3; D is unclear. Germline loops: CDR1 SGHNT, CDR2 YENEEA. This CDR3 is 13 amino acids long. CDR3: CASSFMMNTEAFF. In nucleotides, the CDR3 is TGTGCCAGCAGCTTTATGATGAACACTGAAGCTTTCTTC.

In this sample, this clonotype turned up many times. The V gene is TRBV29-1, the J gene TRBJ2-1; unclear D gene. CDR3 length: 12 amino acids. V was pared by 1 base and J by 7 bases, with 8 bases between. The germline CDR1 and CDR2 sequences are SQVTM and ANQGSEA. Here the CDR3 DNA reads TGCAGCGTTGAAGCGGAATGGAATGAGCAGTTCTTC. Translated: CSVEAEWNEQFF.

The V gene is TRBV5-1, the J gene TRBJ2-5; 9 bases map to TRBD2. J lost 5 bases, V lost 2 bases, and 7 bases had no gene match. CDR3 length: 15 amino acids. Germline V gives CDR1 SGHRS, CDR2 YFSETQ. The CDR3 DNA follows: TGCGCCAGCAGCTTCGACGGGACTAGCCGGGAGACCCAGTACTTC. This translates into CASSFDGTSRETQYF.

This clonotype was observed a few times. This chain joins TRBV25-1 and TRBJ2-1; 9 bases agree with TRBD1. Germline V gives CDR1 MGHDK, CDR2 SYGVNS. Germline trimming cut 4 bases from V and 4 bases from J; bases unmatched to any gene: 5. This CDR3 is built from 15 residues. The CDR3 reads CASSGGTGTYNEQFF. CDR3 in DNA: TGTGCCAGCAGTGGCGGGACAGGGACTTACAATGAGCAGTTCTTC. Combining the CDR3 with reference TRBV25-1 and TRBJ2-1 gives the whole variable domain EADIYQTPRYLVIGTGKKITLECSQTMGHDKMYWYQQDPGMELHLIHYSYGVNSTEKGDLSSESTVSRIRTEHFPLTLESARPSHTSQYLCASSGGTGTYNEQFFGPGTRLTVL.

A note on this clonotype: A read error may be the cause here, since a much bigger clone is one base away. The V call is TRBV6-1, the J call TRBJ1-5; tentatively, D is TRBD1 (5 bases). The CDR3 covers 15 residues. Looked up from germline, CDR1 is MNHNS and CDR2 is SASEGT. CDR3: CASSPRDLSSQPQHF. The CDR3 coding sequence is TGTGCCAGCAGCCCCAGGGACCTTAGCAGTCAGCCCCAGCATTTT.

For this clonotype: A much bigger clone sits one base away, suggesting this may be a read error. V gene TRBV6-5 combines with J gene TRBJ1-6; maybe TRBD1 (6 bases). The CDR3 is made up of 15 amino acids. The V gene lost 6 bases and the J gene lost 4 bases, with 13 bases spanning the gap. CDR1 and CDR2 from the germline V gene are MNHEY and SVGAGI. The CDR3 bases are TGTGCCAGCAGACCCCCCGGGACATATAATTCACCCCTCCACTTT. Amino acid sequence: CASRPPGTYNSPLHF.

As to this clonotype: This may be a read error, as it is one base from a much larger clone. The chain joins TRBV6-2 or TRBV6-3 to TRBJ2-2, with no clear D. There are 12 residues in the CDR3. Per germline, CDR1 MNHEY and CDR2 SVGEGT. V was clipped by 4 bases and J by 9 bases, with 9 bases between them. The CDR3 here is CASSFETRELFF. The CDR3 DNA reads TGTGCCAGCAGTTTTGAGACCAGGGAGCTGTTTTTT.